The text below deals with one T cell receptor beta chain. Its antigen remains unknown. Then a second PCR, running about 7 to 11 cycles, was carried out with a sample-barcoded 5' primer and a J-beta primer mix. TCRdb reanalysed the 5' RACE reads using MiXCR and keeps one entry per CDR3 protein. The sample includes about 290,000 distinct CDR3 sequences, less than 30% seen only once; the top ten take approximately 28%. This entry is derived from a study of blood T cells in healthy people across ages. Study findings and constraints: Strong correlation linked observed beta diversity and percent naive T cells.

Germline lookup yields CDR1 LGHNA and CDR2 YNFKEQ. The CDR3 consists of 17 residues. V gave up 5 bases and J gave up 6 bases; unmatched junction bases: 7. This receptor was identified in a woman aged 70-85 years in good health. The rearrangement uses TRBV4-2 and TRBJ2-1, with TRBD2 identical over 16 bases. The specimen was blood. The CDR3 spells CASSFGTSGRGINEQFF. In DNA form, the CDR3 reads TGTGCCAGCAGCTTCGGGACTAGCGGGAGGGGTATCAATGAGCAGTTCTTC.